This T cell receptor beta chain was observed in a study of a mutant IDH1 vaccine in newly diagnosed glioma. About the study: Patients got radiotherapy, temozolomide, or both beforehand, and most got both.

Libraries were prepared by immunoSEQ multiplex PCR; TCRdb keeps only in-frame clonotypes and omits some of them. Here the sample spans about 43,000 clones, approximately 84% being singletons. Noted time point: week 23, last vaccination. Doses consisted of 300 ug of mutant IDH1 20-mer peptide each, paired with topical imiquimod. The CDR3 totals 15 residues. CDR1 and CDR2 (germline): GTSNPN, SVGIG (reference sequence). Trimming stripped 6 bases from V and 0 bases from J, with 15 bases between. Worth noting for this clone: Its target is not known.

V usage is TRBV30 and J usage is TRBJ2-1; D uncertain. The source of this sequence is a young woman with glioma. Some clones in this sample may be carry-over from other donors' samples. The material sequenced was PBMCs, taken from a glioma patient whose treatment included an IDH1 peptide vaccine. The CDR3 DNA is TGTGCCTGCCGCTCCTGGGGAAGCTCCTACAATGAGCAGTTCTTC. It translates to CACRSWGSSYNEQFF.